This TCR beta chain was recovered during a study of blood T cell repertoires in COVID-19. Sequenced by immunoSEQ multiplex PCR; TCRdb stores in-frame clones only, minus some. The sample contains almost 400,000 clones, roughly 86% of which appear only once. V dropped 1 base and J dropped 4 bases, with 16 bases sitting between them. CDR1 and CDR2 from the germline V gene are SNHLY and FYNNEI. This CDR3 has 16 amino acids. Material: peripheral blood. The TCR was taken from a woman aged 60 to 75 with COVID-19, enrolled during active disease. This rearrangement joins TRBV2 to TRBJ1-1; D gene ambiguous. In nucleotides, the CDR3 is TGTGCCAGCAGTGAAGGGGCAGGCGTGGTTAGCACTGAAGCTTTCTTT. Translating gives CASSEGAGVVSTEAFF. Full variable domain (missing parts from reference TRBV2 and TRBJ1-1): EPEVTQTPSHQVTQMGQEVILRCVPISNHLYFYWYRQILGQKVEFLVSFYNNEISEKSEIFDDQFSVERPDGSNFTLKIRSTKLEDSAMYFCASSEGAGVVSTEAFFGQGTRLTVV.